These 22 T cell receptor beta chains share one sample of origin, sequenced in a study of regulatory and conventional T cells in RAG deficiency. The protocol was immunoSEQ multiplex PCR, while the TCRdb copy is restricted to in-frame clones and leaves out a portion. The repertoire holds more than 35,000 clones, with approximately 90% as singletons. Genomic DNA came from blood conventional CD4+ T cells gated CD25-low CD127-high. The data were also submitted as part of a second study, on regulatory T cells. That study adds: Primers: 52 TRBV forward and 13 TRBJ reverse.

The sample comprised CD4+ effector T cells sorted from blood. Receptor source: a human donor in good health.

This chain joins TRBV19 and TRBJ1-2; maybe TRBD1 (5 bases). CDR1 is LNHDA, CDR2 SQIVND, per germline (reference sequence). The V end was cut by 7 bases, the J end by 4 bases, with 16 bases between. This CDR3 is built from 14 residues. CDR3: CASKRSRGGYGYTF. For the CDR3, the DNA is TGTGCCAGTAAAAGGTCACGGGGGGGCTATGGCTACACCTTC.

The chain recombines TRBV4-2 with TRBJ2-3; 8 nucleotides match TRBD2. V shed 1 base and J 4 bases; nucleotides not matched to a gene: 7. Germline lookup yields CDR1 LGHNA and CDR2 YNFKEQ. This CDR3 is 16 amino acids long. The CDR3 here is CASSQVPSGQADTQYF. Written as DNA, the CDR3 is TGTGCCAGCAGCCAAGTTCCTAGCGGGCAGGCAGATACGCAGTATTTT.

V usage is TRBV6-5 and J usage is TRBJ1-2, with TRBD1 identical over 8 bases. Losses at the gene ends were 6 bases for V and 7 bases for J; bases not matched to a gene: 10. Germline assignment: CDR1 MNHEY and CDR2 SVGAGI. This CDR3 comprises 14 residues. CDR3 sequence reads: CASSRDRGVSGYTF. The CDR3 DNA is TGTGCCAGCAGCCGCGACAGGGGAGTATCTGGCTACACCTTC.

The chain employs TRBV19 and TRBJ1-3; no firm D call. The germline V and J ends were trimmed by 3 bases and 4 bases, with 13 bases remaining between them. The germline V gene encodes CDR1 LNHDA and CDR2 SQIVND (reference sequence). The CDR3 has 15 amino acids. The CDR3 DNA reads as TGTGCCAGTAGTATCGGCGGCCTTAGGGGAAACACCATATATTTT. It specifies CASSIGGLRGNTIYF.

The chain couples TRBV11-1 to TRBJ1-1; 8 bases are a match to TRBD1. In germline, CDR1 is SGHAT, CDR2 FQDESV (reference sequence). V lost 2 bases and J lost 5; bases outside the gene matches: 7. The CDR3 has 15 residues. The CDR3 region is CASSLSGQGRTEAFF. As DNA, the CDR3 is TGTGCCAGCAGCTTATCCGGACAGGGAAGGACTGAAGCTTTCTTT.

The chain has TRBV2 and TRBJ2-1, with 13 bases aligning to TRBD2. V shed 8 bases, J shed 7 bases, and the junction held 5 bases outside the gene matches. This CDR3 comprises 14 residues. CDR1 and CDR2 (germline): SNHLY, FYNNEI. The CDR3 reads CASRGLAGRNEQFF. The CDR3, as DNA: TGTGCCAGCCGGGGACTAGCGGGAAGGAATGAGCAGTTCTTC.

The rearrangement joins TRBV15 to TRBJ1-5; tentatively, D is TRBD1 (6 bases). Germline CDR1 is LNHNV and CDR2 is YYDKDF (reference sequence). Deletions cut 8 bases from V and 2 bases from J, with 10 bases between. There are 13 residues in the CDR3. The CDR3 sequence is CATGPGGNQPQHF. The CDR3 DNA is TGTGCCACCGGACCAGGGGGCAATCAGCCCCAGCATTTT. Combining the CDR3 with reference TRBV15 and TRBJ1-5 gives the whole variable domain DAMVIQNPRYQVTQFGKPVTLSCSQTLNHNVMYWYQQKSSQAPKLLFHYYDKDFNNEADTPDNFQSRRPNTSFCFLDIRSPGLGDTAMYLCATGPGGNQPQHFGDGTRLSIL.

V is TRBV28 and J is TRBJ1-2; D not certain. The ends were cut back, 2 bases at V and 4 bases at J, with 11 bases in the middle. This CDR3 spans 14 amino acids. Germline CDR1 is MDHEN and CDR2 is SYDVKM. The CDR3 nucleotides are TGTGCCAGCAGTTTAAACGGAGAATTCTATGGCTACACCTTC. It yields the protein CASSLNGEFYGYTF.

This chain uses TRBV19 with TRBJ2-3, with D perhaps matching TRBD2 (5 bases). Trimming took 2 bases from V and 4 from J, leaving 16 bases between them. CDR3 length: 16 residues. The germline V gene encodes CDR1 LNHDA and CDR2 SQIVND (reference sequence). The CDR3 is CASSIHGSVISDTQYF. CDR3 nucleotides: TGTGCCAGTAGTATACATGGTAGCGTAATATCAGATACGCAGTATTTT.

The chain employs TRBV6-5 and TRBJ1-2; TRBD1 agrees at 7 bases. CDR1 and CDR2 (germline): MNHEY, SVGAGI. The CDR3 spans 13 residues. V lost 2 bases to trimming and J lost 6 bases; unmatched junction nucleotides: 3. Here the CDR3 reads CASSYPTGNGYTF. The CDR3 DNA reads as TGTGCCAGCAGTTACCCGACAGGGAATGGCTACACCTTC.

The chain links TRBV6-6 to TRBJ1-6; a possible D gene is TRBD1 (5 bases). V was cut by 2 bases and J by 5 bases, with 13 bases left in between. Germline V gives CDR1 MNHNY, CDR2 SVGAGI (reference sequence). This CDR3 comprises 16 residues. CDR3 bases: TGTGCCAGCAGTTACCCCCCCGGGGCGGATAATTCACCCCTCCACTTT. Protein sequence: CASSYPPGADNSPLHF.

V gene TRBV4-2 combines with J gene TRBJ1-6, with 7 bases lining up with TRBD1. The germline gives CDR1 LGHNA, CDR2 YNFKEQ. The CDR3 contains 15 residues. Unmatched junction bases numbered 1, after V lost 0 bases and J lost 5 bases. This CDR3 reads CASSQDGQDNSPLHF. CDR3 bases: TGTGCCAGCAGCCAAGACGGACAGGATAATTCACCCCTCCACTTT.

This clone was seen a single time. The chain carries TRBV27 and TRBJ2-7, with 7 bases that match TRBD1. Per germline, CDR1 MNHEY and CDR2 SMNVEV (reference sequence). V shed 0 bases, J shed 1 base, and the junction held 12 bases outside the gene matches. The length of the CDR3 is 18 residues. The CDR3 loop reads CASSLSKPRQGYSYEQYF. In nucleotides, the CDR3 is TGTGCCAGCAGTTTATCGAAGCCCAGACAGGGATATTCCTACGAGCAGTACTTC.

The CDR3 DNA sequence: TGTGCCAGCGGCGGGGGTGGTGAAAAACTGTTTTTT. Its protein is CASGGGGEKLFF. The J gene is TRBJ1-4, the V gene TRBV6-6, with D possibly matching TRBD1 (5 bases). This CDR3 is 12 amino acids long. The germline V gene encodes CDR1 MNHNY and CDR2 SVGAGI (reference sequence). V lost 8 bases to trimming and J lost 7 bases, with 11 bases between them.

The chain combines TRBV7-2 with TRBJ2-6; TRBD2 is a possible D gene (5 bases). CDR3 length equals 16 residues. Germline values: CDR1 SGHTA, CDR2 FQGNSA. V lost 4 bases to trimming and J lost 2 bases, with 12 bases between them. The CDR3: CASSSRGSTGANVLTF. The CDR3 DNA reads TGTGCCAGCAGCTCCCGGGGATCGACTGGGGCCAACGTCCTGACTTTC.

The chain combines TRBV6-6 with TRBJ2-7; either TRBD1 or TRBD2 may supply D (5 bases each). Per germline, CDR1 MNHNY and CDR2 SVGAGI (reference sequence). The CDR3 length is 14 residues. V was pared by 6 bases and J by 5 bases, with 17 bases between. The CDR3 region is CASSRGTMGDEQYF. The CDR3 region has the DNA TGTGCCAGCAGCCGTGGGACGATGGGCGACGAGCAGTACTTC.

The chain uses TRBV11-2 and TRBJ2-3, with D tentatively TRBD2 (5 bases). V shed 2 bases and J shed 0 bases, with 12 bases lying between them. The CDR3 is 16 amino acids. Germline CDR1 is SGHAT and CDR2 is FQNNGV. The DNA for the CDR3 is TGTGCCAGCAGCTTACTGACCGGGGTTAGCACAGATACGCAGTATTTT. As protein: CASSLLTGVSTDTQYF.

The chain links TRBV6-5 to TRBJ1-3; the D gene is possibly TRBD1 (5 bases). Trimming cost V 4 bases and J 4 bases, with 17 bases left between them. The CDR3 has 16 amino acids. The germline V gene encodes CDR1 MNHEY and CDR2 SVGAGI. The CDR3 here is CASSSPDNYLGNTIYF. CDR3 DNA sequence: TGTGCCAGCAGTTCCCCGGACAATTATCTGGGAAACACCATATATTTT.

The chain employs TRBV19 and TRBJ2-2; D perhaps matches TRBD2 (5 bases). The CDR3 runs to 17 residues. V gave up 0 bases and J gave up 5 bases, with 16 bases separating them. Germline V lookup: CDR1 LNHDA, CDR2 SQIVND (reference sequence). The CDR3 here is CASSIDALARYTGELFF. CDR3 nucleotides: TGTGCCAGTAGTATAGACGCCCTAGCACGGTATACCGGGGAGCTGTTTTTT.

This clone was seen just once. The DNA of the CDR3 is TGTGCCAGCTCCCCGAGGACTATAAGAAGCGAGCAGTACTTC. Protein sequence: CASSPRTIRSEQYF. This chain links TRBV6-1 with TRBJ2-7; possibly TRBD2 for D (6 bases). Trimming took 8 bases from V and 6 from J, leaving 20 bases between them. This CDR3 spans 14 amino acids. The germline CDR1 and CDR2 sequences are MNHNS and SASEGT.

The gene calls are TRBV7-2 and TRBJ2-7, with D possibly TRBD2 on 5 matching bases. CDR1 is SGHTA and CDR2 is FQGNSA in the germline V gene. This CDR3 has 17 residues. V lost 5 bases to trimming and J lost 0 bases, with 20 bases between them. The CDR3: CASSRSLAWADSYEQYF. The CDR3 DNA sequence: TGTGCCAGCAGCCGTTCCCTAGCATGGGCGGACTCCTACGAGCAGTACTTC.

The chain recombines TRBV29-1 with TRBJ1-4, with a weak D call TRBD1 (6 bases). The V and J ends lost 1 base and 2 bases respectively, with 8 bases between them. The CDR3 has 14 residues. Germline V CDR1 and CDR2: SQVTM, ANQGSEA. The DNA for the CDR3 is TGCAGCGTTGAAGCGGGGGCGACTAATGAAAAACTGTTTTTT. Translating gives CSVEAGATNEKLFF.